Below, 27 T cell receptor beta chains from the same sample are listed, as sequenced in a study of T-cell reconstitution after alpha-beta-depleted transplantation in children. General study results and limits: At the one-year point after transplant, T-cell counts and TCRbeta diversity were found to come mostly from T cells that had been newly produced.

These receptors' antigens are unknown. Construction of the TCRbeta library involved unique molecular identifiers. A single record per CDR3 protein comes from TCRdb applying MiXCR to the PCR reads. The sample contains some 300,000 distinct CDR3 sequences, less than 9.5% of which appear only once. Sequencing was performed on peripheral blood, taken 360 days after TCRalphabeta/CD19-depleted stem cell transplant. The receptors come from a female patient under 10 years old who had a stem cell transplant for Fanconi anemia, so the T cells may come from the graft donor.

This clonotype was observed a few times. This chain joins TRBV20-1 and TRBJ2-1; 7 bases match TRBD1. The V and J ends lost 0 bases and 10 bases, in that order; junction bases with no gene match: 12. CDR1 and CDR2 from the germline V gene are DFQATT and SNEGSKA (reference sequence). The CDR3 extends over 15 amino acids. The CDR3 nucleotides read TGCAGTGCTAGAGATCAGTTCTTAAGGGGGCCGGAGCAGTTCTTC. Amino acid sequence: CSARDQFLRGPEQFF.

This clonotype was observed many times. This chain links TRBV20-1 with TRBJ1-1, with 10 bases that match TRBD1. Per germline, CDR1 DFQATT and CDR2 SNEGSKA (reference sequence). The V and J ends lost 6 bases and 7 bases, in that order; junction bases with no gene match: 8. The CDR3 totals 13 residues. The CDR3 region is CSAPSDRGVEAFF. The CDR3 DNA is TGCAGTGCCCCCTCGGACAGGGGGGTTGAAGCTTTCTTT.

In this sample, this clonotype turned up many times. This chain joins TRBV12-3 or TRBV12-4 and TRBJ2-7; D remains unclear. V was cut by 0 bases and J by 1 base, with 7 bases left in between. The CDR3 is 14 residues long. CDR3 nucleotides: TGTGCCAGCAGTTTAGCCCCTGAATCCTACGAGCAGTACTTC. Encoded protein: CASSLAPESYEQYF.

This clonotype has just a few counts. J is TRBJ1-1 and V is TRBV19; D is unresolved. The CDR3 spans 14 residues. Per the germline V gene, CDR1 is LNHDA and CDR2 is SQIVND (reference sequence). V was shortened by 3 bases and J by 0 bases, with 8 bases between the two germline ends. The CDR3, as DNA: TGTGCCAGTAGTATCGGGCTCATGAACACTGAAGCTTTCTTT. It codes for CASSIGLMNTEAFF.

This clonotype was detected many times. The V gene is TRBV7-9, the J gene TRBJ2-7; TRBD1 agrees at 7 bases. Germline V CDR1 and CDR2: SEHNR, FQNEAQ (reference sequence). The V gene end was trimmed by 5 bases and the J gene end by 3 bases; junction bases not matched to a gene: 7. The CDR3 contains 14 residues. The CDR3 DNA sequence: TGTGCCAGCAGCCCTCGGGACAGCTACTACGAGCAGTACTTC. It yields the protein CASSPRDSYYEQYF. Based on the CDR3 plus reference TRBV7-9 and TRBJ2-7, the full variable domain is DTGVSQNPRHKITKRGQNVTFRCDPISEHNRLYWYRQTLGQGPEFLTYFQNEAQLEKSRLLSDRFSAERPKGSFSTLEIQRTEQGDSAMYLCASSPRDSYYEQYFGPGTRLTVT.

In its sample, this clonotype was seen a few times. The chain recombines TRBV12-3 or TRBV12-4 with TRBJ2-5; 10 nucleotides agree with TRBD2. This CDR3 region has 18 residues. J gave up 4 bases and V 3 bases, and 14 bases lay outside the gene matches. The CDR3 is CASSFSVQRGGNRETQYF. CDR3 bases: TGTGCCAGCAGTTTTTCGGTACAGCGGGGGGGGAATCGAGAGACCCAGTACTTC.

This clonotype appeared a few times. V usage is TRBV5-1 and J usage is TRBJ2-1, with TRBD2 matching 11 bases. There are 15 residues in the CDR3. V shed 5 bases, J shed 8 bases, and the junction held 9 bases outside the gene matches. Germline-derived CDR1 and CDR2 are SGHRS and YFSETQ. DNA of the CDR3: TGCGCCAGCAGGGACCTAGCGGGGGGTGGGTATGAGCAGTTCTTC. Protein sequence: CASRDLAGGGYEQFF.

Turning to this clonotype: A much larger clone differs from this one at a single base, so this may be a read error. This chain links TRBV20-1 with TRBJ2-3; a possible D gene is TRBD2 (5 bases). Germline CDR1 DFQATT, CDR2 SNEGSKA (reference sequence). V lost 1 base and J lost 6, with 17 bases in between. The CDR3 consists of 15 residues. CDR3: CSARAGSVFGDTQYF. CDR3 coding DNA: TGCAGTGCTAGAGCGGGGAGCGTCTTCGGGGATACGCAGTATTTT.

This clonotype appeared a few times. The CDR3 DNA sequence: TGTGCCAGCAGTGACCTAACTAGCGGGAGGGCCGCCTTCCAAGAGACCCAGTACTTC. Protein: CASSDLTSGRAAFQETQYF. The chain uses TRBV6-4 and TRBJ2-5; 13 positions agree with TRBD2. Germline-derived CDR1 and CDR2 are MRHNA and SNTAGT. The CDR3 contains 19 residues. The V segment lost 2 bases and the J segment 1 base; nucleotides outside the gene matches: 10.

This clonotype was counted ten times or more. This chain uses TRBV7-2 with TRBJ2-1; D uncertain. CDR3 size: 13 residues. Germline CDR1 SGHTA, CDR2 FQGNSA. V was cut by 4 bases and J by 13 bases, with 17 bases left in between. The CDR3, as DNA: TGTGCCAGCAGCTCCCGGGCCCTATCTTACCAGTTCTTC. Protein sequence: CASSSRALSYQFF.

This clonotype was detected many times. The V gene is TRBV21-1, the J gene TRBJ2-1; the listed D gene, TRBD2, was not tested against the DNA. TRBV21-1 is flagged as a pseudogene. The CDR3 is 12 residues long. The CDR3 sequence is CASSHQAGGRFF. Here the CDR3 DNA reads TGTGCCAGCAGCCACCAAGCGGGGGGACGCTTCTTC.

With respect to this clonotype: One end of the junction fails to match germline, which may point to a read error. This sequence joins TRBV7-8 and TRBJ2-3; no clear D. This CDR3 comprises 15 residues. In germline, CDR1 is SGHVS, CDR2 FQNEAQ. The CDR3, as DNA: TGTGCCAGCAGCTTAGACCTACAATCCGCAAAGAGACTGTCTTTT. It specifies CASSLDLQSAKRLSF. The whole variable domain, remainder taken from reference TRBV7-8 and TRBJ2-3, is GAGVSQSPRYKVAKRGQDVALRCDPISGHVSLFWYQQALGQGPEFLTYFQNEAQLDKSGLPSDRFFAERPEGSVSTLKIQRTQQEDSAVYLCASSLDLQSAKRLSFGPGTRLTVL.

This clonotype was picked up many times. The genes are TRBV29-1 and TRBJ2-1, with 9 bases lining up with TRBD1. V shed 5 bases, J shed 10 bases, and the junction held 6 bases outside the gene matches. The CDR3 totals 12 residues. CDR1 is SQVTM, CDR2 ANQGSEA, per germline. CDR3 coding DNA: TGCAGCGTTCCGGGACAGGGCGTAGAGCAGTTCTTC. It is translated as CSVPGQGVEQFF.

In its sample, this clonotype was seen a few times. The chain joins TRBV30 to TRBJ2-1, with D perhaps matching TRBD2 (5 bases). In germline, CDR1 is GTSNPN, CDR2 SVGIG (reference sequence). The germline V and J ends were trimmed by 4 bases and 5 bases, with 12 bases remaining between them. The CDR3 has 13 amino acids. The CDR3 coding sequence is TGTGCCTGGAAGCTGGGAGCCAACAATGAGCAGTTCTTC. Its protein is CAWKLGANNEQFF.

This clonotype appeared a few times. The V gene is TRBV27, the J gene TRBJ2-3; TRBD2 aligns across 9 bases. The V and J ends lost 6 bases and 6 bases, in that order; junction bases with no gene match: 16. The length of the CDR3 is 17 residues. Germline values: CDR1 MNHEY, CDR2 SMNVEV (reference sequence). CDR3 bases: TGTGCCAGCAGCGACCTCGTGTTAGCGGGAGCGGCGGATACGCAGTATTTT. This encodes CASSDLVLAGAADTQYF.

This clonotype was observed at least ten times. The CDR3 bases are TGTGCCAGCAGCAAACTGGGATGGAGGGTTCAGCATGGCTACACCTTC. It translates to CASSKLGWRVQHGYTF. The chain joins TRBV21-1 to TRBJ1-2. TRBV21-1 is marked as a pseudogene. CDR3 size: 16 residues.

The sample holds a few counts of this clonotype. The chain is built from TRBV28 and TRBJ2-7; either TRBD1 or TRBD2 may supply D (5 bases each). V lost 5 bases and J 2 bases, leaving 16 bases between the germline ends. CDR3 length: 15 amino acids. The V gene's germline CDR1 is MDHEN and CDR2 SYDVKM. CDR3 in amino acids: CASSPGAFPTYEQYF. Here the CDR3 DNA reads TGTGCCAGCAGTCCCGGGGCCTTCCCAACCTACGAGCAGTACTTC.

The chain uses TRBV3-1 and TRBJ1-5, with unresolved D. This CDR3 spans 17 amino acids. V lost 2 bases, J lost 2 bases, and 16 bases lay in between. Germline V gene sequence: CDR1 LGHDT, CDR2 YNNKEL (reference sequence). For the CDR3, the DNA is TGTGCCAGCAGCCAATCCTTGATGGTATCCGGCAATCAGCCCCAGCATTTT. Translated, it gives CASSQSLMVSGNQPQHF.

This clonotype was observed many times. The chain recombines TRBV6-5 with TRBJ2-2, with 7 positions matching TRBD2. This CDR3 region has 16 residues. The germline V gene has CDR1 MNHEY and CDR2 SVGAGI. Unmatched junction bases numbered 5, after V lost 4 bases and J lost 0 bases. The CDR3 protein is CASSSGLAANTGELFF. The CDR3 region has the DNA TGTGCCAGCAGTTCTGGGCTAGCGGCGAACACCGGGGAGCTGTTTTTT.

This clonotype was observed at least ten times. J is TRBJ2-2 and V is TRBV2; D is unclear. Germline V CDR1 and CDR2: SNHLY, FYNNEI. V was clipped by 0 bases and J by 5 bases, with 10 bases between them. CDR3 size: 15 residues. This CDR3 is CASSEAGKWTGELFF. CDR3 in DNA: TGTGCCAGCAGTGAAGCAGGGAAGTGGACCGGGGAGCTGTTTTTT. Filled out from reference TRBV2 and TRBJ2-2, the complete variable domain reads EPEVTQTPSHQVTQMGQEVILRCVPISNHLYFYWYRQILGQKVEFLVSFYNNEISEKSEIFDDQFSVERPDGSNFTLKIRSTKLEDSAMYFCASSEAGKWTGELFFGEGSRLTVL.

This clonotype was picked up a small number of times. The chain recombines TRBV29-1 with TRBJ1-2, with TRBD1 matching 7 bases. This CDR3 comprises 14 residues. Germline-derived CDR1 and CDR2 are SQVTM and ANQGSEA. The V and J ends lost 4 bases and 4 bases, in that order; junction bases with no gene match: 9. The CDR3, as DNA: TGCAGCGTTGCACGACAGGGAAATAGCTATGGCTACACCTTC. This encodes CSVARQGNSYGYTF.

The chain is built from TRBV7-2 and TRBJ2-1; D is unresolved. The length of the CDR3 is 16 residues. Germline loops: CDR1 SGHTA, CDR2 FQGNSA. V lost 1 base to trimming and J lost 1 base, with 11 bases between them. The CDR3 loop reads CASSLVHSVSYNEQFF. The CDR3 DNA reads TGTGCCAGCAGCTTAGTTCATTCGGTTTCCTACAATGAGCAGTTCTTC.

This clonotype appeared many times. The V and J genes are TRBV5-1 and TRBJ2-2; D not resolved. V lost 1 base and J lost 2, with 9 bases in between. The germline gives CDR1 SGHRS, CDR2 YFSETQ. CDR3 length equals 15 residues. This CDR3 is CASSLLDGNTGELFF. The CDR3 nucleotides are TGCGCCAGCAGCTTGTTGGACGGAAACACCGGGGAGCTGTTTTTT.

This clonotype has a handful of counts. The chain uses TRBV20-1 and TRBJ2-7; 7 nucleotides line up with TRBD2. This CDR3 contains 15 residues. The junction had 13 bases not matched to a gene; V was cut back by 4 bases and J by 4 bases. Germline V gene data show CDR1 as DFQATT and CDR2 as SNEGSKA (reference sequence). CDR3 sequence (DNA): TGCAGTGCTATCATCCCCGGGGACTACATATACGAGCAGTACTTC. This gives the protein CSAIIPGDYIYEQYF.

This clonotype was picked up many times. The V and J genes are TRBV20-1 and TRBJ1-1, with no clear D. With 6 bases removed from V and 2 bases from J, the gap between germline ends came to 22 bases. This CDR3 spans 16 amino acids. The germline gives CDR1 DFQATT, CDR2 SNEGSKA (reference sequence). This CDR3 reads CSATPPVLTSNTEAFF. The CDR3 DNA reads TGCAGTGCGACTCCTCCCGTACTGACTTCTAACACTGAAGCTTTCTTT.

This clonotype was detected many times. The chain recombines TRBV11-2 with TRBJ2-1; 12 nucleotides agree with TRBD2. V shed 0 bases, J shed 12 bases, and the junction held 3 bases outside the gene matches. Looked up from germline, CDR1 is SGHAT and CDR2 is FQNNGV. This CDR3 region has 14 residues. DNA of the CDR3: TGTGCCAGCAGCTTAGAACCGGGACTAGCGGGGCAGTTCTTC. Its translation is CASSLEPGLAGQFF.

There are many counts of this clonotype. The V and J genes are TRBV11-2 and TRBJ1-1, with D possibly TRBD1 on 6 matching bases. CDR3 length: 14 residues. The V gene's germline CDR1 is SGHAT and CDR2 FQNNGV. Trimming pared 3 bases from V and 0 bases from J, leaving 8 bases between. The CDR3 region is CASSFPGVNTEAFF. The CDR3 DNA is TGTGCCAGCAGCTTCCCAGGGGTGAACACTGAAGCTTTCTTT.